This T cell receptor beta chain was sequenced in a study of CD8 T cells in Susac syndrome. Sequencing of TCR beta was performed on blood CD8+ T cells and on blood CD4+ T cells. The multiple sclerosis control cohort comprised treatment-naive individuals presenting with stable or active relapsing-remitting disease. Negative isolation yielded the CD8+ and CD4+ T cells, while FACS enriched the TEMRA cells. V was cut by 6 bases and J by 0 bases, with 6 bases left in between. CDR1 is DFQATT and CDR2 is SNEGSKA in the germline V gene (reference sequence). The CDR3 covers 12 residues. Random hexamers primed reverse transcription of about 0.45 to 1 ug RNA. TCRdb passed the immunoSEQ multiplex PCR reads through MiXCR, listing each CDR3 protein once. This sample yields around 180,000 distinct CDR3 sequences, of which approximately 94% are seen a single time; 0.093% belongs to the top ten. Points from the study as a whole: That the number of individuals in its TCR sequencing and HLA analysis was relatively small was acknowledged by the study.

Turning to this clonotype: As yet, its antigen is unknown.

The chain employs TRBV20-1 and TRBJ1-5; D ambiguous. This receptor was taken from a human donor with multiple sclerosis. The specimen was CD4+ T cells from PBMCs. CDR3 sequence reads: CSAGDSNQPQHF. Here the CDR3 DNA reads TGCAGTGCCGGGGATAGCAATCAGCCCCAGCATTTT.